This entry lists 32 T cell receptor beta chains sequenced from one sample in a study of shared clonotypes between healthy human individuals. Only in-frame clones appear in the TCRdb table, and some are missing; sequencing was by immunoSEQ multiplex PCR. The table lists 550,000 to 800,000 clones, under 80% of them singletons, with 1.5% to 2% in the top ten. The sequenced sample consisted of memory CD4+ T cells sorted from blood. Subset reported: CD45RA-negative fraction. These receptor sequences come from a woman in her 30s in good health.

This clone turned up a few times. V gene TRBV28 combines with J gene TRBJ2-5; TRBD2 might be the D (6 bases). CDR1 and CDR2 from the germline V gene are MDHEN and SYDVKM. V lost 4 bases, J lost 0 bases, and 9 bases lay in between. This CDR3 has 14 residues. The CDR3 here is CASSWRGHQETQYF. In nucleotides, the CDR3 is TGTGCCAGCAGTTGGAGGGGACACCAAGAGACCCAGTACTTC.

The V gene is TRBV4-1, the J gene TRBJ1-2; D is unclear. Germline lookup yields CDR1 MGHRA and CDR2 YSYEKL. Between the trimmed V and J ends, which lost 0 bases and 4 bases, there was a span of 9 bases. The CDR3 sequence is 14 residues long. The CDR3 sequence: CASSQEAQTYGYTF. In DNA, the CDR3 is TGCGCCAGCAGCCAAGAAGCACAGACCTATGGCTACACCTTC.

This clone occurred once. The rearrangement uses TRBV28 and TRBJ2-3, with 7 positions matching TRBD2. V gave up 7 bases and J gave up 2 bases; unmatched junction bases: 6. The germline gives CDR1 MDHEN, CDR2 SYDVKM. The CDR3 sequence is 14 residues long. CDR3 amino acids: CASTPSGFTDTQYF. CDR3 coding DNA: TGTGCCAGCACCCCTAGCGGATTCACAGATACGCAGTATTTT.

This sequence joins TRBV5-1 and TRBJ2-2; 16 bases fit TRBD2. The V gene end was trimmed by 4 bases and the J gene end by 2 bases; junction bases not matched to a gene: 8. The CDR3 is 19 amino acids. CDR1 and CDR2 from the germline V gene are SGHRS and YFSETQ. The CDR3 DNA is TGCGCCAGCAGCACCGGGACTAGCGGGAGGGCCCTTAACACCGGGGAGCTGTTTTTT. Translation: CASSTGTSGRALNTGELFF.

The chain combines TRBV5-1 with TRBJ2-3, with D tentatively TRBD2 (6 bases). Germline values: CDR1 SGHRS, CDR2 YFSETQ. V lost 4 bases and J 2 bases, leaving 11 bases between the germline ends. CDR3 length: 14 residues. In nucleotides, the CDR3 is TGCGCCAGCAGCGGCGGGGTCCCCACAGATACGCAGTATTTT. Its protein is CASSGGVPTDTQYF.

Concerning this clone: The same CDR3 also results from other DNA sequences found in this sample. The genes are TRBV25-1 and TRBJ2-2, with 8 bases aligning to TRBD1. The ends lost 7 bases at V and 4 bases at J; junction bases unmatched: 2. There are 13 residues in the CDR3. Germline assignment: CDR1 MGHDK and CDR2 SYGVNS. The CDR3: CASTGQGTGELFF. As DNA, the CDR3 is TGTGCCAGCACCGGACAGGGCACCGGGGAGCTGTTTTTT. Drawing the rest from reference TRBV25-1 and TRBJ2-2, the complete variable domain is EADIYQTPRYLVIGTGKKITLECSQTMGHDKMYWYQQDPGMELHLIHYSYGVNSTEKGDLSSESTVSRIRTEHFPLTLESARPSHTSQYLCASTGQGTGELFFGEGSRLTVL.

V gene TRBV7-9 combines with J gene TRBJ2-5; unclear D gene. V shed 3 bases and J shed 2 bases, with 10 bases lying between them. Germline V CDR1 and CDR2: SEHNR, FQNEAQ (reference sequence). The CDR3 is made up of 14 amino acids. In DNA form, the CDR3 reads TGTGCCAGCAGCTTTTTCCAGGATCAAGAGACCCAGTACTTC. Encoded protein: CASSFFQDQETQYF.

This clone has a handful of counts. As DNA, the CDR3 is TGCGCCAGCAGCCACCCGGGGCTAGCGGGAGGTTGGGGAAACAATGAGCAGTTCTTC. Encoded protein: CASSHPGLAGGWGNNEQFF. This chain joins TRBV4-1 and TRBJ2-1, with TRBD2 identical over 11 bases. The V gene end was trimmed by 3 bases and the J gene end by 5 bases; junction bases not matched to a gene: 15. The length of the CDR3 is 19 residues. Germline V gene lookup returns CDR1 MGHRA and CDR2 YSYEKL.

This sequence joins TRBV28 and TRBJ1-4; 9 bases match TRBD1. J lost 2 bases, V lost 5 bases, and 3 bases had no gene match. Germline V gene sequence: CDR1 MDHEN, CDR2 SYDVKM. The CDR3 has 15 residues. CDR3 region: CASSPTGGTNEKLFF. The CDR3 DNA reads TGTGCCAGCAGTCCGACAGGGGGTACTAATGAAAAACTGTTTTTT.

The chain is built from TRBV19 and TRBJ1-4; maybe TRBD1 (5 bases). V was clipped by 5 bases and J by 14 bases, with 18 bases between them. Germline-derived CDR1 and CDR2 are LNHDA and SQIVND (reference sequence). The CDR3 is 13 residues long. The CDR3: CASSGAAGPHLFF. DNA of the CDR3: TGTGCCAGTAGTGGAGCTGCGGGACCCCACCTGTTTTTT.

The chain's CDR3 is CASSPPGLAGYNEQFF. CDR3 DNA sequence: TGCGCCAGCAGCCCACCGGGACTAGCGGGGTACAATGAGCAGTTCTTC. The chain has TRBV5-1 and TRBJ2-1; 13 bases map to TRBD2. The trim removed 4 bases at V and 4 bases at J, leaving 5 bases unmatched. Looked up from germline, CDR1 is SGHRS and CDR2 is YFSETQ. The CDR3 totals 16 residues.

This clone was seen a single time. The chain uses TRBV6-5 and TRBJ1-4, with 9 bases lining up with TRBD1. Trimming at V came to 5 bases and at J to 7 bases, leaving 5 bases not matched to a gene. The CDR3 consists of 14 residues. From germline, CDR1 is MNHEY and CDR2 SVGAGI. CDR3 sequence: CASSKDRGGEKLFF. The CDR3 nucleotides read TGTGCCAGCAGTAAGGACAGGGGAGGTGAAAAACTGTTTTTT.

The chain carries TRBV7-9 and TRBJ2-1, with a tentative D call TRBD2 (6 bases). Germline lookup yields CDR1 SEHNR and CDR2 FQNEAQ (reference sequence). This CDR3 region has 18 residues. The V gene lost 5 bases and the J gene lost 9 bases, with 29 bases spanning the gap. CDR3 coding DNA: TGTGCCAGCAGCCAATCAATCGGGACTGTGTGGGGTGCGGGTGAGCAGTTCTTC. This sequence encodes CASSQSIGTVWGAGEQFF.

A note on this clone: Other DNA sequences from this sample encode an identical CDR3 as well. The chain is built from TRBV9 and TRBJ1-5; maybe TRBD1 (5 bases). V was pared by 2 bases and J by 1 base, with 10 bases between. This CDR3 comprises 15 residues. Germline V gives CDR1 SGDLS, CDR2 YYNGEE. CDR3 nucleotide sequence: TGTGCCAGCAGCGTTGGGACGGTAAGCAATCAGCCCCAGCATTTT. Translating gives CASSVGTVSNQPQHF.

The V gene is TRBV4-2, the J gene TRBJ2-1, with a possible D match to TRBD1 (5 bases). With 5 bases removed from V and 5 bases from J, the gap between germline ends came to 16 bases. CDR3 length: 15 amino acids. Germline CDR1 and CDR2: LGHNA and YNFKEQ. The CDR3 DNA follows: TGTGCCAGCAGCGAAACAGGTAGGGCTGACAATGAGCAGTTCTTC. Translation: CASSETGRADNEQFF.

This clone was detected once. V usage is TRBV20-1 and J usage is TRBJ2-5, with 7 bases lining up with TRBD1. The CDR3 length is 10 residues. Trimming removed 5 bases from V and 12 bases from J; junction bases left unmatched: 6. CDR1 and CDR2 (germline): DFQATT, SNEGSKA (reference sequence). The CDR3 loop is CSAERGREYF. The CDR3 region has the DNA TGCAGTGCTGAAAGGGGGCGGGAGTACTTC.

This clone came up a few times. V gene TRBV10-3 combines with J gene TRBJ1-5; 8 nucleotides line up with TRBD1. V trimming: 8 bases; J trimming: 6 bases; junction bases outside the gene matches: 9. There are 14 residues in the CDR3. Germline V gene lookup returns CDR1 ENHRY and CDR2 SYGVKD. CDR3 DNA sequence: TGTGCCATCGCTGCTGGACAGGGCAGTCAGCCCCAGCATTTT. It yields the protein CAIAAGQGSQPQHF.

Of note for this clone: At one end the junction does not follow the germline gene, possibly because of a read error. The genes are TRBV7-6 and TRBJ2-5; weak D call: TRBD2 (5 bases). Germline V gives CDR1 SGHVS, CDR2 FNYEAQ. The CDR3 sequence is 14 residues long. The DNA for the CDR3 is TGTGCCAGCAGCATAGCGACCGGTTATGGGACCCAGTACTTC. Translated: CASSIATGYGTQYF.

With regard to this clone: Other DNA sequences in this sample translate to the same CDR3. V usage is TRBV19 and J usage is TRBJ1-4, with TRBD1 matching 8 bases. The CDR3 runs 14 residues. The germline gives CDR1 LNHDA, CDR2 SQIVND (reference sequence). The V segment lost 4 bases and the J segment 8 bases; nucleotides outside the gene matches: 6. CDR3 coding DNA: TGTGCCAGTAGTACTCAGGGGGCAGGAGAAAAACTGTTTTTT. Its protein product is CASSTQGAGEKLFF.

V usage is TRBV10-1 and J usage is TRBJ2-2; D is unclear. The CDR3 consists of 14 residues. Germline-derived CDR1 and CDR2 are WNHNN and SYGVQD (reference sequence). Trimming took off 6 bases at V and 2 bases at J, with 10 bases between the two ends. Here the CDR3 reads CASSPGRNTGELFF. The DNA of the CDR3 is TGCGCCAGCAGCCCCGGACGCAACACCGGGGAGCTGTTTTTT.

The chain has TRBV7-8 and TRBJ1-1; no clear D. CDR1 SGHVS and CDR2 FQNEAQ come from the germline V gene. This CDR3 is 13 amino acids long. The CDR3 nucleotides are TGTGCAGACCGGGCGCTGCTTAACACTGAAGCTTTCTTT. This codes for CADRALLNTEAFF.

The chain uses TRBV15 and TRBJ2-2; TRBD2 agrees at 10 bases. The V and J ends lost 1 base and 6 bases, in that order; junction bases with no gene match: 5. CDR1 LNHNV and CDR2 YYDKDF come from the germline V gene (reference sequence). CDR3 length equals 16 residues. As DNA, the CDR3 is TGTGCCACCAGCAGAGGTGCTAGCGGGAGATCCGGGGAGCTGTTTTTT. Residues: CATSRGASGRSGELFF.

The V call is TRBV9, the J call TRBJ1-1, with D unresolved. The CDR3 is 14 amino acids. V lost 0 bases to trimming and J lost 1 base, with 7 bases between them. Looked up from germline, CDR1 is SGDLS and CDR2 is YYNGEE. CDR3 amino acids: CASSVVSQNTEAFF. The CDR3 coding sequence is TGTGCCAGCAGCGTAGTTTCTCAGAACACTGAAGCTTTCTTT.

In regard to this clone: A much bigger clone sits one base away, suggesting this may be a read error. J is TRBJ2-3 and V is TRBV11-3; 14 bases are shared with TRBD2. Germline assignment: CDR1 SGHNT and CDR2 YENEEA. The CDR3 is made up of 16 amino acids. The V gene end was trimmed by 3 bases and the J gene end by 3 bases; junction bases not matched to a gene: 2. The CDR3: CASSFGTSGSTDTQYF. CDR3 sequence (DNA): TGTGCCAGCAGCTTTGGGACTAGCGGGAGTACAGATACGCAGTATTTT.

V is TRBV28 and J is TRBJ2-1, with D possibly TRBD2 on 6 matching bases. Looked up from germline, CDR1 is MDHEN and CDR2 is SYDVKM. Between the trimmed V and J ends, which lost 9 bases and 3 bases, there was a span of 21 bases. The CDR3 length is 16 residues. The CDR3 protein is CASKQPGVSRYNEQFF. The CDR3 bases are TGTGCCAGTAAACAGCCGGGGGTCTCCCGCTACAATGAGCAGTTCTTC.

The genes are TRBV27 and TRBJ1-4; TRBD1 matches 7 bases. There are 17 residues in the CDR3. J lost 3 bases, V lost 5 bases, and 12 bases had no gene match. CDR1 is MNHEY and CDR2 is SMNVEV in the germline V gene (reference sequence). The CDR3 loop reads CASSPKLDRAPNEKLFF. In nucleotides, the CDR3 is TGTGCCAGCAGTCCCAAACTCGACAGGGCTCCTAATGAAAAACTGTTTTTT.

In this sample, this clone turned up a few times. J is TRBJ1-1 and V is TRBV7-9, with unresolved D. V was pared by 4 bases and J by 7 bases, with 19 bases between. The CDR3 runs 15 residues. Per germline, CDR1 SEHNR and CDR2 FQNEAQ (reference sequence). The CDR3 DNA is TGTGCCAGCAGCTACCGGGCCACCAGCGGGGTTGAAGCTTTCTTT. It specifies CASSYRATSGVEAFF.

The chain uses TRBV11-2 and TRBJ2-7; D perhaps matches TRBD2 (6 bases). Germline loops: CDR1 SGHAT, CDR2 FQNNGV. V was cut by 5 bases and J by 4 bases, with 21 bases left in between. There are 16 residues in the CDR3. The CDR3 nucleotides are TGTGCCAGCAGCCCGAGACGGGTCGGGAGCATGTACGAGCAGTACTTC. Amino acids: CASSPRRVGSMYEQYF.

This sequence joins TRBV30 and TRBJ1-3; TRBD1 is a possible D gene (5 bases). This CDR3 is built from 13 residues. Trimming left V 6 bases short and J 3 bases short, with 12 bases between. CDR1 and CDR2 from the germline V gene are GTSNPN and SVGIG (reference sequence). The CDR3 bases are TGTGCCTGCGAGGGGAGGGGTGGAAACACCATATATTTT. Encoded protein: CACEGRGGNTIYF.

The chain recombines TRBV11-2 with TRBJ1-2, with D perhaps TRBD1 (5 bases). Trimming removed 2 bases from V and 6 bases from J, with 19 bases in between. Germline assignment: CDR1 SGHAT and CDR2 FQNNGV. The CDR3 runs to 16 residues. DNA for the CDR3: TGTGCCAGCAGCTTAACGGCGATAGGGGATCTCGATGGCTACACCTTC. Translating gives CASSLTAIGDLDGYTF.

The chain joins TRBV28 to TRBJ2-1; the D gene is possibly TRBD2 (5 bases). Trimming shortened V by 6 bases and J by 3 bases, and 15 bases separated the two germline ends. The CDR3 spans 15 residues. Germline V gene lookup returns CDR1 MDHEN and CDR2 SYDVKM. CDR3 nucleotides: TGTGCCAGCAGGCCCACTAGGGCCGGCTACAATGAGCAGTTCTTC. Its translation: CASRPTRAGYNEQFF.

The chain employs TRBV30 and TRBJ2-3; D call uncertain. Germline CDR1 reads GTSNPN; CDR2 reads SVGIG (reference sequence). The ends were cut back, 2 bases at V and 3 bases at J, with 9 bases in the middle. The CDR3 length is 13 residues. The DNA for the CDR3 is TGTGCCTGGAGTCCCGCACGAACAGATACGCAGTATTTT. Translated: CAWSPARTDTQYF.